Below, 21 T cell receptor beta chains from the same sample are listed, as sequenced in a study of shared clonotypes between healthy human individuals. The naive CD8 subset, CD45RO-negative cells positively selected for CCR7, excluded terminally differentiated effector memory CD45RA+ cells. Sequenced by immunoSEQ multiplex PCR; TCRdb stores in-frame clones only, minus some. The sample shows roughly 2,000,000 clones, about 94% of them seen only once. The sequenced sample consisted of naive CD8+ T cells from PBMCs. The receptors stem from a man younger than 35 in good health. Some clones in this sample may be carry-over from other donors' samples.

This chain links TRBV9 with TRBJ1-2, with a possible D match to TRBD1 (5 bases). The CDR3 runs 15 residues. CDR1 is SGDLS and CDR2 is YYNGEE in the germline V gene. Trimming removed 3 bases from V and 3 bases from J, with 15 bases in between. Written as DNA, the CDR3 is TGTGCCAGCAGCGCCCTTGGTGGGACGGACTATGGCTACACCTTC. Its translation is CASSALGGTDYGYTF.

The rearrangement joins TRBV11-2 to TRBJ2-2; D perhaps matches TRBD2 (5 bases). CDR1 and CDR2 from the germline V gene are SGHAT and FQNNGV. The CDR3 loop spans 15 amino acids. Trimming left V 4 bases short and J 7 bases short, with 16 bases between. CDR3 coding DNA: TGTGCCAGCAGCTCCCTGTACCTAGCTGGCGGGGAGCTGTTTTTT. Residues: CASSSLYLAGGELFF.

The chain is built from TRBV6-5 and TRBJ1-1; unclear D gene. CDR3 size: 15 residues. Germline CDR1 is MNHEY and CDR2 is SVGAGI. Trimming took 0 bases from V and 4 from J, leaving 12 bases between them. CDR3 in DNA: TGTGCCAGCAGTTACTCGCGTGTCGCTATCACTGAAGCTTTCTTT. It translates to CASSYSRVAITEAFF.

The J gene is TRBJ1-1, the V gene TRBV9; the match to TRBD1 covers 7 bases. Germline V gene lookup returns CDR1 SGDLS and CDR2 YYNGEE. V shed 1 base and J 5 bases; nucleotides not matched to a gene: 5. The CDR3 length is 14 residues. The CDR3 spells CASSVSTGSTEAFF. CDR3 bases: TGTGCCAGCAGCGTATCGACAGGGAGTACTGAAGCTTTCTTT.

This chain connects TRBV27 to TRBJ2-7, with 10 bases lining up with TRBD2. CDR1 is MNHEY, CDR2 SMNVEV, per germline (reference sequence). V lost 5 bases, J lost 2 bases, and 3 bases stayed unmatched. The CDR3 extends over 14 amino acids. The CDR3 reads CASSPSGSPYEQYF. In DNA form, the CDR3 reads TGTGCCAGCAGTCCTAGCGGGAGCCCCTACGAGCAGTACTTC.

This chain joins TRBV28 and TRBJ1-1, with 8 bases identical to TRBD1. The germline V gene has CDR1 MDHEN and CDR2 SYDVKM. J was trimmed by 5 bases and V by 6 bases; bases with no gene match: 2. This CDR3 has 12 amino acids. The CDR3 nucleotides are TGTGCCAGCAGGACAGGGGCAACTGAAGCTTTCTTT. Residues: CASRTGATEAFF.

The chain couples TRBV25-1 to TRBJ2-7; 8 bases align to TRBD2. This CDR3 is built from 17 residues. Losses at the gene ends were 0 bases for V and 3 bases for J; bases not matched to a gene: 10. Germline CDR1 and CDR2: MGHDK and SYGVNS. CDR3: CASSEYALGTSLYEQYF. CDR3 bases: TGTGCCAGCAGTGAATATGCCCTCGGGACTAGTCTCTACGAGCAGTACTTC.

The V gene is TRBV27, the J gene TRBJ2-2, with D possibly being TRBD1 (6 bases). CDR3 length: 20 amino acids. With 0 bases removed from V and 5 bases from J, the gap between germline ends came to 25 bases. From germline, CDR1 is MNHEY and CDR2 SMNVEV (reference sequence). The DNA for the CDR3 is TGTGCCAGCAGTTTATCCAGGGGCCCGGACACGGTTGTATGGACCGGGGAGCTGTTTTTT. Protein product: CASSLSRGPDTVVWTGELFF.

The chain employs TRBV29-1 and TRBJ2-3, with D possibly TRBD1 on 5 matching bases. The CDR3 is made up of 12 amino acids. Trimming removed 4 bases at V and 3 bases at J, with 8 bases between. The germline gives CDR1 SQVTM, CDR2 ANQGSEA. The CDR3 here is CSVGDRTDTQYF. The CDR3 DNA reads TGCAGCGTTGGAGACAGAACAGATACGCAGTATTTT.

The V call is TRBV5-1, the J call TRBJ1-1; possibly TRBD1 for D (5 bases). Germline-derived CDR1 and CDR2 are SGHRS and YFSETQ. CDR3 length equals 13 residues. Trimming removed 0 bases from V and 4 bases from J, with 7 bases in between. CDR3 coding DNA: TGCGCCAGCAGCTTGGAAGGGGCCACTGAAGCTTTCTTT. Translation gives CASSLEGATEAFF.

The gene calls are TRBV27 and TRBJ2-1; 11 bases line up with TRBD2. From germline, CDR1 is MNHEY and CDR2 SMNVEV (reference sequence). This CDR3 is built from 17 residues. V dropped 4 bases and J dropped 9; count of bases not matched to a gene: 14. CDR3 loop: CASSSSTLAGGPIEQFF. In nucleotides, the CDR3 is TGTGCCAGCAGTTCCTCGACTCTAGCGGGAGGCCCGATTGAGCAGTTCTTC.

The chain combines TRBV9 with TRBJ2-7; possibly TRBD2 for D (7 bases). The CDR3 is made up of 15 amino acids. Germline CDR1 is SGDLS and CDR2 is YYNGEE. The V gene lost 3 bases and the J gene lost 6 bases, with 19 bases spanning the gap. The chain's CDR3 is CASSASLGGPGEQYF. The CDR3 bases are TGTGCCAGCAGCGCCAGTTTGGGGGGGCCTGGCGAGCAGTACTTC.

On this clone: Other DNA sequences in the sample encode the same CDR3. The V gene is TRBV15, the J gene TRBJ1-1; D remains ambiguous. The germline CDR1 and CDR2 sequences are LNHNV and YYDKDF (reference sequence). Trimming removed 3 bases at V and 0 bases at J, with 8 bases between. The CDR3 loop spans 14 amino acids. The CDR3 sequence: CATSRDGMNTEAFF. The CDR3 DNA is TGTGCCACCAGCAGGGACGGGATGAACACTGAAGCTTTCTTT. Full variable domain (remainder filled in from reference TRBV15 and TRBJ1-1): DAMVIQNPRYQVTQFGKPVTLSCSQTLNHNVMYWYQQKSSQAPKLLFHYYDKDFNNEADTPDNFQSRRPNTSFCFLDIRSPGLGDTAMYLCATSRDGMNTEAFFGQGTRLTVV.

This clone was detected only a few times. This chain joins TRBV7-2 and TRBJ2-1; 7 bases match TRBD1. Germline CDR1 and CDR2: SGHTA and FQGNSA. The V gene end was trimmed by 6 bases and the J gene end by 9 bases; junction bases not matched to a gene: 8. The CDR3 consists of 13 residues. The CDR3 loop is CASRDRVKGEQFF. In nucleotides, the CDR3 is TGTGCCAGCAGAGACAGGGTGAAGGGTGAGCAGTTCTTC.

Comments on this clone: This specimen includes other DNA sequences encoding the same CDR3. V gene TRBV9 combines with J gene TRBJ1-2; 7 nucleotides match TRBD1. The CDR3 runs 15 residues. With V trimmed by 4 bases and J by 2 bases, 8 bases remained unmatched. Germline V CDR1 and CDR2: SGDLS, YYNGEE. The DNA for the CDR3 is TGTGCCAGCAGCACCCGACAGGGTGGGAACTATGGCTACACCTTC. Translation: CASSTRQGGNYGYTF. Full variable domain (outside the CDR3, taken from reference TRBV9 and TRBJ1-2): DSGVTQTPKHLITATGQRVTLRCSPRSGDLSVYWYQQSLDQGLQFLIQYYNGEERAKGNILERFSAQQFPDLHSELNLSSLELGDSALYFCASSTRQGGNYGYTFGSGTRLTVV.

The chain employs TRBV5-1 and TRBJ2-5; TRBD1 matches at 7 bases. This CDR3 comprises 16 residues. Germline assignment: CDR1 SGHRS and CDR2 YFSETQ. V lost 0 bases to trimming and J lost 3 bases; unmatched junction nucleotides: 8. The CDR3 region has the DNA TGCGCCAGCAGCTTGGCCGGCAGGGGGTACGAAGAGACCCAGTACTTC. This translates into CASSLAGRGYEETQYF. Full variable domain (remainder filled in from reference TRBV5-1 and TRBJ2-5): KAGVTQTPRYLIKTRGQQVTLSCSPISGHRSVSWYQQTPGQGLQFLFEYFSETQRNKGNFPGRFSGRQFSNSRSEMNVSTLELGDSALYLCASSLAGRGYEETQYFGPGTRLLVL.

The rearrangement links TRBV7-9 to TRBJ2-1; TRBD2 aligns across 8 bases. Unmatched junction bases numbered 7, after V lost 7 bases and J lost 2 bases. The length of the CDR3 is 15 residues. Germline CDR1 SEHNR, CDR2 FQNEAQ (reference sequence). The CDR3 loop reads CASTRWTSTYNEQFF. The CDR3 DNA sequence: TGTGCCAGCACCCGGTGGACTAGCACCTACAATGAGCAGTTCTTC.

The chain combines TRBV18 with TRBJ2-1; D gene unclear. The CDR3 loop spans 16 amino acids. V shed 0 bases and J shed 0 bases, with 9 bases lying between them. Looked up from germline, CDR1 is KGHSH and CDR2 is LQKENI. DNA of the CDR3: TGTGCCAGCTCACCACCGCTACCTAGCTCCTACAATGAGCAGTTCTTC. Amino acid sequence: CASSPPLPSSYNEQFF.

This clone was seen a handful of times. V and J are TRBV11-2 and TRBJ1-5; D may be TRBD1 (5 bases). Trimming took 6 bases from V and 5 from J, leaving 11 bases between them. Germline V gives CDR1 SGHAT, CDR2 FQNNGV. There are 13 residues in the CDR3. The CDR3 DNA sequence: TGTGCCAGCAGGGGGGGATCCGATCAGCCCCAGCATTTT. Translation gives CASRGGSDQPQHF.

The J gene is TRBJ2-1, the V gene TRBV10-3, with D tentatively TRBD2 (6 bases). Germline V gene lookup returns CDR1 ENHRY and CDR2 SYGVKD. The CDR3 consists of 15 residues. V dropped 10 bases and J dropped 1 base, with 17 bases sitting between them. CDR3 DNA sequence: TGTGCCACCTATACCCGGGACTCATCCTACAATGAGCAGTTCTTC. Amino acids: CATYTRDSSYNEQFF.

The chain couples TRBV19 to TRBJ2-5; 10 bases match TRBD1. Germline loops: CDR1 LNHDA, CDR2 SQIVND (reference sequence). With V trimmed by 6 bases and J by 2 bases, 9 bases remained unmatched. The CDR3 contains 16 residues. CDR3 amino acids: CASSHLDRGYQETQYF. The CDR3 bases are TGTGCCAGTAGCCATCTGGACAGGGGGTATCAAGAGACCCAGTACTTC.